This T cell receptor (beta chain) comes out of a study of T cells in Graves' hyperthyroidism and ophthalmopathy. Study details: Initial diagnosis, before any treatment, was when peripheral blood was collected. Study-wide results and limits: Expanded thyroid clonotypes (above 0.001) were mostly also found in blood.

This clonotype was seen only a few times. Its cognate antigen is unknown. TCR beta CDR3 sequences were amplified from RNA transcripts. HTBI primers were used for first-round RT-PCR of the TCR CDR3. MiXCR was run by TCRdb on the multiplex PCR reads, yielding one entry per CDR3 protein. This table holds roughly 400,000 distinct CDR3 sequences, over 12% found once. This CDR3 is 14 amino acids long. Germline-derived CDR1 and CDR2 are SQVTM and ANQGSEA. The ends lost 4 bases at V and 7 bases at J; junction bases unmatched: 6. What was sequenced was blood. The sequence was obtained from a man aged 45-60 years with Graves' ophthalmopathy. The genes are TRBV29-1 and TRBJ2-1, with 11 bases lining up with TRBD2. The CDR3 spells CSVGHRLAGNEQFF. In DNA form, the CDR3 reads TGCAGCGTTGGACACAGACTAGCGGGAAATGAGCAGTTCTTC.